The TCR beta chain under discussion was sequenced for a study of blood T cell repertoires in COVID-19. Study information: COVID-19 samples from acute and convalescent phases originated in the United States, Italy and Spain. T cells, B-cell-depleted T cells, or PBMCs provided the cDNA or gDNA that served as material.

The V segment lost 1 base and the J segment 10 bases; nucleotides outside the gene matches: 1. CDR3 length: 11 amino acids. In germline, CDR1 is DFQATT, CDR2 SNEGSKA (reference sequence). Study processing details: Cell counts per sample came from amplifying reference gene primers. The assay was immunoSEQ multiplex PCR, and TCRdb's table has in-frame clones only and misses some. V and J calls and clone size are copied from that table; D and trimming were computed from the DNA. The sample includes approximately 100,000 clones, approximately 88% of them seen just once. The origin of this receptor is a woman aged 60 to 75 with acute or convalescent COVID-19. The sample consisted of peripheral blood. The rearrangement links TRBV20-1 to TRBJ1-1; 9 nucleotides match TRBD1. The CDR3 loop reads CSARAGQGAFF. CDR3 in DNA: TGCAGTGCTAGAGCGGGACAGGGAGCTTTCTTT.